This entry features one T cell receptor (beta chain) sequence. In the source study's methods: How many nucleated cells were present was estimated from reference gene primer amplification. The repertoire was sequenced with immunoSEQ multiplex PCR; TCRdb's copy has only in-frame clones and lacks some. That table gives V, J and clone size, and the DNA gave D and trimming. Of about 90,000 clones listed, 75% to 90% are singletons. The source of the sample is a study of blood T cell repertoires in COVID-19. At the level of the study: Spain, Italy and the United States supplied samples that represented acute and convalescent COVID-19. In each case, the material was cDNA or gDNA derived from T cells, B-cell-depleted T cells, or PBMCs.

Germline V gene lookup returns CDR1 SGDLS and CDR2 YYNGEE. This CDR3 is 15 amino acids long. The V gene end was trimmed by 1 base and the J gene end by 9 bases; junction bases not matched to a gene: 9. This TCR was sampled from an older man with acute or convalescent COVID-19. Sequencing used peripheral blood. The chain combines TRBV9 with TRBJ2-1, with 8 positions matching TRBD2. The CDR3 region is CASSVFPGGPFEQFF. CDR3 bases: TGTGCCAGCAGCGTATTTCCGGGAGGGCCTTTTGAGCAGTTCTTC.